Following are 22 T cell receptor beta chains from one sample sequenced in a study of regulatory T cells in long-lasting Graves disease. In building TCR beta libraries, iRepertoire HTBI primers were used together with Arm-PCR of CDR3 regions. TCRdb passed the multiplex PCR reads through MiXCR, listing each CDR3 protein once. Of around 500,000 distinct CDR3 sequences in the sample, about 16% were seen once. Time point described: newly diagnosed GD, antithyroid drugs for less than 3 months. With RNA extracted from PBMCs as input, the TCR library was made. This sample was also put to use in a study of T cells in Graves' hyperthyroidism and ophthalmopathy.

The sample here was peripheral blood mononuclear cells (PBMCs), taken at new diagnosis, from a patient treated with antithyroid drugs. The receptors shown here come from a woman aged 35 to 59 with Graves disease.

In its sample, this clonotype was seen a few times. V usage is TRBV6-1 and J usage is TRBJ2-5; D may match TRBD1 or TRBD2 (6 bases each). Germline lookup yields CDR1 MNHNS and CDR2 SASEGT. This CDR3 has 15 amino acids. Trimming took 6 bases from V and 2 from J, leaving 16 bases between them. CDR3 region: CASSTLGGLQETQYF. In DNA, the CDR3 is TGTGCCAGCAGCACCCTTGGGGGGCTACAAGAGACCCAGTACTTC.

The chain couples TRBV7-8 to TRBJ2-3; unclear D gene. V was clipped by 1 base and J by 0 bases, with 11 bases between them. Germline CDR1 is SGHVS and CDR2 is FQNEAQ. CDR3 length: 16 amino acids. CDR3 nucleotide sequence: TGTGCCAGCAGCTTAGATACGGGCGCTAGCACAGATACGCAGTATTTT. Protein: CASSLDTGASTDTQYF.

Ten or more counts support this clonotype. J is TRBJ1-2 and V is TRBV5-1; no definite D call. Germline V gives CDR1 SGHRS, CDR2 YFSETQ. There are 16 residues in the CDR3. Trimming left V 0 bases short and J 4 bases short, with 16 bases between. For the CDR3, the DNA is TGCGCCAGCAGCTTGGCACCAGACCCTTACTCCTATGGCTACACCTTC. This gives the protein CASSLAPDPYSYGYTF.

This clonotype has ten or more counts. The chain has TRBV3-1 and TRBJ1-1; 9 nucleotides match TRBD1. J gave up 0 bases and V 0 bases, and 8 bases lay outside the gene matches. The CDR3 sequence is 18 residues long. Germline V gene data show CDR1 as LGHDT and CDR2 as YNNKEL (reference sequence). The CDR3 here is CASSQEFGQGLMNTEAFF. The DNA of the CDR3 is TGTGCCAGCAGCCAAGAGTTCGGACAGGGGCTCATGAACACTGAAGCTTTCTTT.

The chain combines TRBV30 with TRBJ1-2, with D unclear. Germline V gives CDR1 GTSNPN, CDR2 SVGIG (reference sequence). The CDR3 has 14 amino acids. V gave up 2 bases and J gave up 4 bases, with 14 bases separating them. Here the CDR3 reads CAWSQSTSLYGYTF. The CDR3 region has the DNA TGTGCCTGGAGTCAATCGACGTCTCTCTATGGCTACACCTTC.

This clonotype appeared many times. The chain joins TRBV7-9 to TRBJ2-7; D remains ambiguous. The CDR3 has 15 residues. Per germline, CDR1 SEHNR and CDR2 FQNEAQ (reference sequence). Trimming took off 4 bases at V and 5 bases at J, with 18 bases between the two ends. The CDR3 DNA reads as TGTGCCAGCAGCTCCGCCCCCACCCCCGCCGACGAGCAGTACTTC. It encodes CASSSAPTPADEQYF.

The sample holds a few counts of this clonotype. The rearrangement links TRBV3-1 to TRBJ1-3; 8 nucleotides line up with TRBD1. Germline assignment: CDR1 LGHDT and CDR2 YNNKEL (reference sequence). J gave up 0 bases and V 2 bases, and 6 bases lay outside the gene matches. This CDR3 has 17 residues. The chain's CDR3 is CASSQRTGSLSGNTIYF. The DNA for the CDR3 is TGTGCCAGCAGCCAAAGGACAGGGAGTCTCTCTGGAAACACCATATATTTT.

This sequence joins TRBV6-1 and TRBJ1-1, with no clear D. The CDR3 is 13 residues long. Per the germline V gene, CDR1 is MNHNS and CDR2 is SASEGT. Trimming left V 6 bases short and J 4 bases short, with 12 bases between. CDR3 DNA: TGTGCCAGCAGCCCCGTCTACTTCACTGAAGCTTTCTTT. It translates to CASSPVYFTEAFF.

There are a few counts of this clonotype. The V gene is TRBV28, the J gene TRBJ1-2; no reliable D call. The V gene lost 3 bases and the J gene lost 6 bases, with 11 bases spanning the gap. Germline lookup yields CDR1 MDHEN and CDR2 SYDVKM. The CDR3 has 13 residues. The CDR3 nucleotides are TGTGCCAGCAGTTTTCGGGGATATGATGGCTACACCTTC. It translates to CASSFRGYDGYTF.

V gene TRBV20-1 combines with J gene TRBJ2-1; 12 bases fit TRBD2. CDR3 size: 14 residues. Germline CDR1 reads DFQATT; CDR2 reads SNEGSKA (reference sequence). Unmatched junction bases numbered 3, after V lost 6 bases and J lost 3 bases. This CDR3 is CSAELAGGYNEQFF. The CDR3 nucleotides read TGCAGTGCCGAACTAGCGGGGGGCTACAATGAGCAGTTCTTC.

This clonotype was detected only a few times. Mismatch with germline at one junction end may stem from a read error. The CDR3 sequence is CAGSLTRGGETQYF. In DNA form, the CDR3 reads TGTGCCGGCAGCTTAACGCGGGGGGGAGAGACCCAGTACTTC. The J gene is TRBJ2-5, the V gene TRBV7-2; the match to TRBD2 covers 9 bases. The CDR3 consists of 14 residues. The germline gives CDR1 SGHTA, CDR2 FQGNSA.

The sample holds many counts of this clonotype. The chain carries TRBV2 and TRBJ1-5, with 9 bases that match TRBD1. Looked up from germline, CDR1 is SNHLY and CDR2 is FYNNEI. CDR3 length: 15 amino acids. V dropped 5 bases and J dropped 4; count of bases not matched to a gene: 6. The CDR3 reads CASSLGQGINQPQHF. For the CDR3, the DNA is TGTGCCAGCAGTTTGGGACAGGGAATTAATCAGCCCCAGCATTTT.

This clonotype was seen more than once but under ten times. The J gene is TRBJ1-1, the V gene TRBV20-1; D remains ambiguous. Trimming removed 3 bases at V and 4 bases at J, with 9 bases between. In germline, CDR1 is DFQATT, CDR2 SNEGSKA (reference sequence). The CDR3 covers 12 residues. The CDR3, as DNA: TGCAGTGCTAGGAGGCAACTCACTGAAGCTTTCTTT. Protein sequence: CSARRQLTEAFF.

The chain combines TRBV10-2 with TRBJ1-2; perhaps TRBD1 as D (5 bases). Trimming took 4 bases from V and 1 from J, leaving 13 bases between them. This CDR3 comprises 15 residues. Germline values: CDR1 WSHSY, CDR2 SAAADI. DNA for the CDR3: TGCGCCAGCAGTGTAAGCAGGGAGGGTAACTATGGCTACACCTTC. Its translation is CASSVSREGNYGYTF.

Ten or more counts support this clonotype. The CDR3 DNA follows: TGTGCCAGCAGCCGCGGACGGAACTATGGCTACACCTTC. It is translated as CASSRGRNYGYTF. V is TRBV12-3 or TRBV12-4 and J is TRBJ1-2, with D uncertain. V gave up 6 bases and J gave up 2 bases, with 10 bases separating them. The CDR3 loop spans 13 amino acids.

V usage is TRBV10-3 and J usage is TRBJ1-2; D uncertain. This CDR3 contains 11 residues. In germline, CDR1 is ENHRY, CDR2 SYGVKD. Trimming stripped 4 bases from V and 4 bases from J, with 4 bases between. This chain's CDR3 is CAISASYGYTF. In DNA, the CDR3 is TGTGCCATCAGTGCGTCCTATGGCTACACCTTC.

In its sample, this clonotype was seen once. The chain joins TRBV3-1 to TRBJ1-6; 9 positions agree with TRBD1. The CDR3 is made up of 15 amino acids. Germline V gene sequence: CDR1 LGHDT, CDR2 YNNKEL (reference sequence). V was clipped by 4 bases and J by 7 bases; unmatched bases: 5. The CDR3 loop reads CASSRTGVGNSPLHF. The CDR3, as DNA: TGTGCCAGCAGCCGGACAGGGGTGGGGAATTCACCCCTCCACTTT.

As concerns this clonotype: At one boundary the junction diverges from the germline segment, which might be a read error. The chain has TRBV3-1 and TRBJ2-2; D remains ambiguous. Germline CDR1 and CDR2: LGHDT and YNNKEL (reference sequence). The CDR3 is made up of 15 amino acids. CDR3 region: CVSSQSSRRSGELFF. CDR3 sequence (DNA): TGTGTCAGCAGCCAATCGTCGAGGCGGTCCGGGGAGCTGTTTTTT.

There are many counts of this clonotype. The J gene is TRBJ1-1, the V gene TRBV28, with D perhaps TRBD1 (5 bases). CDR3 size: 17 residues. CDR1 is MDHEN, CDR2 SYDVKM, per germline. V was trimmed by 4 bases and J by 5 bases, leaving 23 bases between them. CDR3 coding DNA: TGTGCCAGCAGTTACACACGAGCCGGGACCCTAGGTACTGAAGCTTTCTTT. This gives the protein CASSYTRAGTLGTEAFF.

The chain recombines TRBV3-1 with TRBJ2-1; 16 bases fit TRBD2. The germline gives CDR1 LGHDT, CDR2 YNNKEL (reference sequence). The CDR3 has 21 amino acids. V lost 1 base and J lost 3; bases outside the gene matches: 12. This chain's CDR3 is CASSQGGGTSGGAWYYNEQFF. The CDR3 nucleotides are TGTGCCAGCAGCCAAGGCGGTGGGACTAGCGGGGGGGCCTGGTACTACAATGAGCAGTTCTTC.

This clonotype was detected a few times. This chain connects TRBV12-3 or TRBV12-4 to TRBJ2-6; D assignment may be TRBD1 or TRBD2 (5 bases each). The V end lost 3 bases, the J end lost 0 bases, and 12 bases lay between the germline ends. The CDR3 covers 17 residues. CDR3 amino acids: CASSLGVRSSGANVLTF. The CDR3 nucleotides read TGTGCCAGCAGTTTGGGGGTCCGAAGCTCTGGGGCCAACGTCCTGACTTTC.

The genes are TRBV5-4 and TRBJ2-1; tentatively, D is TRBD1 or TRBD2 (6 bases each). In germline, CDR1 is SGHNT, CDR2 YYREEE (reference sequence). The V gene lost 3 bases and the J gene lost 4 bases, with 11 bases spanning the gap. This CDR3 has 14 residues. The chain's CDR3 is CASSSVGGYNEQFF. CDR3 nucleotides: TGTGCCAGCAGCTCGGTAGGGGGGTACAATGAGCAGTTCTTC.